This TCR beta chain was documented in a study of T cells in Graves' hyperthyroidism and ophthalmopathy (dated by TCRdb to the late 2010s). About the investigation overall: Peripheral blood samples were taken at initial diagnosis, before any treatment was given. TCR V-J signatures able to tell the groups apart were searched for in a discovery cohort of some 100 patients, of whom around 43 had Graves' ophthalmopathy and more than 55 had stable Graves' hyperthyroidism. Whether ophthalmopathy could be predicted prospectively was tested in an independent validation cohort made up of roughly 20 hyperthyroidism patients plus 17 patients who later progressed to ophthalmopathy. The 100 or so discovery patients were divided at random into training and test sets in a 7:3 ratio. The study also compared thyroid tissue and blood T-cell repertoires from over 5 Graves' hyperthyroidism patients. After sampling, hyperthyroidism patients received methimazole starting at 30 mg daily, and ophthalmopathy patients received high-dose intravenous methylprednisolone. The paper describes TCR Vbeta CDR3 sequencing of 135 peripheral blood samples, made up of under 50 ophthalmopathy patients, 70 to 80 hyperthyroidism patients and 17 progressor patients. What the authors observed across the whole study: No statistical method was used to set the sample size in advance, and investigators knew the group allocation. Blood samples also contained most of the expanded thyroid clonotypes (frequency above 0.001), which suggests that blood repertoires may reflect thyroid immune responses. During validation, the model predicted progression to ophthalmopathy a median of around 7 months ahead of onset, with 70.59% sensitivity and more than 72% specificity. In cross-validation, a model built on a 13 V-J signature told ophthalmopathy apart from stable hyperthyroidism with approximately 90% sensitivity and approximately 84% specificity, and in testing the same model reached 80%/75%.

Including cysteine and phenylalanine, the CDR3 has 18 amino acids. Solely the CDR3 DNA is kept, with 54 bases framed from the first base. V has 0 bases trimmed and J has 6 bases trimmed; junction bases matching no gene number 14. CDR1 is given as DFQATT and CDR2 as SNEGSKA, both from the germline V gene (reference sequence). The TCR beta CDR3 regions were amplified from RNA transcripts. The TCR CDR3 was subjected to a first round of RT-PCR using the HTBI primer set and the Qiagen OneStep RT-PCR kit. Libraries were constructed in a second round of multiplex PCR, after which size selection and purification were carried out. The libraries were sequenced on an Illumina HiSeq2000 using paired-end 100 bp reads. Per the source publication's procedure: SOAPnuke was used to process the raw data, with reads discarded if the reads contained adapters or uncalled bases, had a mean Phred below 15, or lacked an exact constant-primer or identifier match. COPE v1.2.5 was used to merge the high-quality paired reads, and each unique nucleotide sequence was defined as a clonotype. Clonotypes were aligned to IMGT TRBV, TRBD and TRBJ reference segments using MiTCR v1.1. The analysis was restricted to V-J combinations with a frequency above 0.0001, which together covered about 99% of the repertoires. The TCS score was defined as the ratio of F50 (clonal expansion) to E x V (chaos), calculated using BLOSUM62-based TCRdist between CDR3 peptides within each V-J. Welch's t-statistics and random forest reduced around 550 V-J features to about 12, which were used in a naive Bayes classifier (R e1071). TCRdb reprocessed the public reads (quality trimming at Q25 with fastp, clone calling with MiXCR) and kept in-frame beta chains. Identical CDR3 protein sequences are pooled into one entry, listed with their most common genes and DNA. These V and J calls derive from TCRdb rather than the authors' analysis. The sample table records some 500,000 distinct CDR3 sequences; approximately 16% of these occur just once. 25% to 30% of the sample comes from the top ten.

Notes on this clonotype: This receptor's antigen is unknown. Per-base quality was not reported, and no clone a single base away is much larger than it.

Moderately to severely active disease, a Clinical Activity Score of at least 3, a NOSPECS grade of at least 4, and a duration under 3 months were present in ophthalmopathy patients. Any patient with an uncontrolled infection, another autoimmune disease, pregnancy or lactation was excluded. Diagnoses were established on the basis of clinical symptoms, serum thyroxine and TRAb, thyroid ultrasound, and orbital computed tomography. PBMCs were isolated from approximately 10 ml of fresh peripheral blood by Ficoll-Paque density gradient centrifugation. Total RNA was extracted using Trizol reagent, and RNA quality was assessed on an Agilent 2100 Bioanalyzer.

The chain joins TRBV20-1 to TRBJ2-1, with TRBD2 matching 10 junction bases. Sequencing used blood. This TCR was sampled from a woman aged 30 to 39 with Graves' ophthalmopathy. The sequenced DNA is TGCAGTGCTAGAGATGGAAAGAGCGGGAGGGCCTTGGGCAATGAGCAGTTCTTC. This translates into CSARDGKSGRALGNEQFF.